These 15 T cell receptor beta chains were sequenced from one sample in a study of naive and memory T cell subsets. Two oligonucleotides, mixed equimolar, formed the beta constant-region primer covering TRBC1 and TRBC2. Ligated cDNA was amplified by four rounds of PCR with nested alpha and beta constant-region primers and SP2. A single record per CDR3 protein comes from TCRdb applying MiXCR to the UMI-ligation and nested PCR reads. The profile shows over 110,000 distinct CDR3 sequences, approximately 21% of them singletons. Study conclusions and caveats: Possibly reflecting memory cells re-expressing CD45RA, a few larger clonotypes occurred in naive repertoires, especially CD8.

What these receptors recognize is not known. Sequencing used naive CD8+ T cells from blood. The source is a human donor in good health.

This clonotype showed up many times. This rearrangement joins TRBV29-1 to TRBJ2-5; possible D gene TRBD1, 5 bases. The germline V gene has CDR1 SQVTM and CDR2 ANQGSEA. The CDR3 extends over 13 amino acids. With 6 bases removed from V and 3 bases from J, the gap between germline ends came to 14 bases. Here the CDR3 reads CSVVRGREETQYF. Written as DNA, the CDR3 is TGCAGCGTCGTCCGCGGCAGGGAAGAGACCCAGTACTTC. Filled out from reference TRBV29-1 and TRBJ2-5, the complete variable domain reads SAVISQKPSRDICQRGTSLTIQCQVDSQVTMMFWYRQQPGQSLTLIATANQGSEATYESGFVIDKFPISRPNLTFSTLTVSNMSPEDSSIYLCSVVRGREETQYFGPGTRLLVL.

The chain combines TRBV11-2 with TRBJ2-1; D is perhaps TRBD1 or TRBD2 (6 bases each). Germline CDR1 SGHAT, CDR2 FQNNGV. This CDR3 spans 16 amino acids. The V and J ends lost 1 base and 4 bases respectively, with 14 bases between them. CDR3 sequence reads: CASSLGGRGEYNEQFF. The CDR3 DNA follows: TGTGCCAGCAGCTTAGGGGGGCGGGGAGAATACAATGAGCAGTTCTTC.

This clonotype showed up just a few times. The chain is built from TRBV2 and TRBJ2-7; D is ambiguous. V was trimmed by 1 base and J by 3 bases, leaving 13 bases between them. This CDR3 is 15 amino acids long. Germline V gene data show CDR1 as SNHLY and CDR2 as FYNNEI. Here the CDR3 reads CASSEGVTMGYEQYF. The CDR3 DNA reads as TGTGCCAGCAGTGAAGGAGTGACCATGGGCTACGAGCAGTACTTC.

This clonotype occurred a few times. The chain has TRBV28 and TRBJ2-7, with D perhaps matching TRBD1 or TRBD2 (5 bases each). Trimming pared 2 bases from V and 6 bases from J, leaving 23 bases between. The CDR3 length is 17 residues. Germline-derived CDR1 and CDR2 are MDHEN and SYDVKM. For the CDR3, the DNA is TGTGCCAGCAGTTTAAGAGGGGCGGGTGCTCCAAGTGGCGAGCAGTACTTC. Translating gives CASSLRGAGAPSGEQYF.

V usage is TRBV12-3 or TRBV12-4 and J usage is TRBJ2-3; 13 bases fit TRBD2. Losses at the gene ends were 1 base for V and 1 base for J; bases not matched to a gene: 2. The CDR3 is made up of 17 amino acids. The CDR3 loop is CASSLGGLAGGTDTQYF. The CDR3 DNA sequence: TGTGCCAGCAGTTTAGGTGGACTAGCGGGAGGCACAGATACGCAGTATTTT.

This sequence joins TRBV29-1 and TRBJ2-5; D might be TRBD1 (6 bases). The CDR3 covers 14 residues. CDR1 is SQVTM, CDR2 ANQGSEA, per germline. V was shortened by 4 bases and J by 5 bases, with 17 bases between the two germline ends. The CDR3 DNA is TGCAGCGTTGTGGGGGCAGGGCTCGGGGAGACCCAGTACTTC. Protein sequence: CSVVGAGLGETQYF.

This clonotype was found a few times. CDR3 sequence (DNA): TGTGCCAGCAGTTGGGCGGTTGGCGAGCAGTACTTC. Amino acid sequence: CASSWAVGEQYF. The chain carries TRBV28 and TRBJ2-7; D gene unclear. This CDR3 comprises 12 residues. V dropped 4 bases and J dropped 6 bases, with 10 bases sitting between them. Germline V gene sequence: CDR1 MDHEN, CDR2 SYDVKM.

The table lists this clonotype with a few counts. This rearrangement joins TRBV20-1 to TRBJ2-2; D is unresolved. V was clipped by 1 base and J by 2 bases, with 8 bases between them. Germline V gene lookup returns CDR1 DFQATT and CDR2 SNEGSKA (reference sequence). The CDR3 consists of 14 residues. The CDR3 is CSARGTTNTGELFF. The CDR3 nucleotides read TGCAGTGCTAGAGGGACCACCAACACCGGGGAGCTGTTTTTT.

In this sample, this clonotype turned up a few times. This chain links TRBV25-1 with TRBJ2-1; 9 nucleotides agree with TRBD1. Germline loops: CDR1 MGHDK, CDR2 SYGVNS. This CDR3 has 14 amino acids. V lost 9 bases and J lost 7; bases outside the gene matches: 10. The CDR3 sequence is CASGEQGAGNEQFF. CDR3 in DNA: TGTGCCAGTGGGGAACAGGGGGCGGGTAATGAGCAGTTCTTC. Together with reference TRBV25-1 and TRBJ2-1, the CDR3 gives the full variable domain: EADIYQTPRYLVIGTGKKITLECSQTMGHDKMYWYQQDPGMELHLIHYSYGVNSTEKGDLSSESTVSRIRTEHFPLTLESARPSHTSQYLCASGEQGAGNEQFFGPGTRLTVL.

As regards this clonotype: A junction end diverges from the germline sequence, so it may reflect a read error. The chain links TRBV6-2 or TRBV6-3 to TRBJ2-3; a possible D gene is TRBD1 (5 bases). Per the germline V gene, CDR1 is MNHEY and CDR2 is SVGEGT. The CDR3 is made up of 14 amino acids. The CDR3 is CASSHSGLSDTQYF. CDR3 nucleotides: TGTGCCAGCAGTCACTCAGGGCTGAGCGATACGCAGTATTTT.

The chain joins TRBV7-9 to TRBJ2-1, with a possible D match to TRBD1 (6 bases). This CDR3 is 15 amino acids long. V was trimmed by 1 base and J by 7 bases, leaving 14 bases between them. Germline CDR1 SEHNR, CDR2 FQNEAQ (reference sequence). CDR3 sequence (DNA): TGTGCCAGCAGCTTAGGGTTTCCGACAGGTAATGAGCAGTTCTTC. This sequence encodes CASSLGFPTGNEQFF.

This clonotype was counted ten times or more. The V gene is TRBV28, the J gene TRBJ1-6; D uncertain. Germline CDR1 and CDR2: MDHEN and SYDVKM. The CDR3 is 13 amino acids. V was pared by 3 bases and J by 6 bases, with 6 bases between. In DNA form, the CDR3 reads TGTGCCAGCAGTTTGATGGCTAATTCACCCCTCCACTTT. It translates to CASSLMANSPLHF.

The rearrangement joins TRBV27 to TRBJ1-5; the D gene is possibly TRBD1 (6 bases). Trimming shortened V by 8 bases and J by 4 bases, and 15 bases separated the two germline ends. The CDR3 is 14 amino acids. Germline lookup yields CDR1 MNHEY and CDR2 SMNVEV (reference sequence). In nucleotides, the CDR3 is TGTGCCAGCTCCCTAAGGGGGGCGAATCAGCCCCAGCATTTT. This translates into CASSLRGANQPQHF.

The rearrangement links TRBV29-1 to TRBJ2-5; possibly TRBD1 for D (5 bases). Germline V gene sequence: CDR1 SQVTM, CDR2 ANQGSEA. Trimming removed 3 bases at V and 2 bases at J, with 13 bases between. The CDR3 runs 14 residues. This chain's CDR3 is CSVDEARGQETQYF. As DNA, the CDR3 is TGCAGCGTTGATGAGGCTAGGGGACAAGAGACCCAGTACTTC.

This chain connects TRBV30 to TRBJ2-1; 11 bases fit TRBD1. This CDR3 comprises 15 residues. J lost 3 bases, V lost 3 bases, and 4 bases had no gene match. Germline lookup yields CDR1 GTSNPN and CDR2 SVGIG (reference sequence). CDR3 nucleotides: TGTGCCTGGAGCTGGGACAGGGGGATCTACAATGAGCAGTTCTTC. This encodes CAWSWDRGIYNEQFF.